The 24 T cell receptor beta chains in this list originate from one sample, sequenced in a study of beta chain features in type 1 diabetes. Study outcomes and limitations: TCRB CDR3s from Type 1 diabetes patients were moderately but significantly shorter in all four CD4+ subsets.

No antigen has been identified for these receptors. The entirety of the isolated RNA underwent reverse transcription, so expressed TCRB transcripts were sequenced. Sequencing used immunoSEQ multiplex PCR; TCRdb keeps in-frame clones, though not all of them. Here the sample spans 250,000 to 300,000 clones, less than 30% being singletons. Input material: naive CD4+ T cells from blood. The receptors originated from a woman younger than 45 with type 1 diabetes.

The rearrangement joins TRBV9 to TRBJ2-5, with TRBD1 as a possible D gene (6 bases). This CDR3 spans 13 amino acids. Germline V gene lookup returns CDR1 SGDLS and CDR2 YYNGEE. Trimming left V 0 bases short and J 5 bases short, with 8 bases between. The CDR3 region has the DNA TGTGCCAGCAGCGTAGCAGGGGTGGAGACCCAGTACTTC. It specifies CASSVAGVETQYF.

This clone appeared a few times. The chain links TRBV30 to TRBJ2-2; 9 bases fit TRBD2. CDR1 is GTSNPN, CDR2 SVGIG, per germline (reference sequence). The CDR3 covers 13 residues. CDR3 in amino acids: CASQAGGPGELFF. The CDR3 DNA reads TGTGCAAGCCAAGCGGGAGGCCCCGGGGAGCTGTTTTTT.

The chain recombines TRBV2 with TRBJ1-5; D is ambiguous. Trimming removed 4 bases at V and 7 bases at J, with 5 bases between. The CDR3 consists of 11 residues. The germline gives CDR1 SNHLY, CDR2 FYNNEI. In DNA form, the CDR3 reads TGTGCCAGCAGTGGAGGACAGCCCCAGCATTTT. It is translated as CASSGGQPQHF.

This clone was counted between two and nine times. The genes are TRBV19 and TRBJ2-6; D unclear. This CDR3 contains 13 residues. Trimming cost V 7 bases and J 0 bases, with 4 bases left between them. Germline-derived CDR1 and CDR2 are LNHDA and SQIVND (reference sequence). CDR3 loop: CASTSSGANVLTF. In DNA form, the CDR3 reads TGTGCCAGTACCTCCTCTGGGGCCAACGTCCTGACTTTC.

This clone was observed a few times. The chain carries TRBV5-6 and TRBJ1-1; D is undetermined. Germline lookup yields CDR1 SGHDT and CDR2 YYEEEE. The V end was cut by 3 bases, the J end by 4 bases, with 13 bases between. This CDR3 has 14 residues. The CDR3 loop reads CASSSRAGFTEAFF. CDR3 in DNA: TGTGCCAGCAGCTCGCGGGCAGGATTCACTGAAGCTTTCTTT.

V gene TRBV30 combines with J gene TRBJ2-7; D call uncertain. There are 13 residues in the CDR3. V lost 8 bases and J lost 2, with 16 bases in between. Germline V CDR1 and CDR2: GTSNPN, SVGIG (reference sequence). CDR3 region: CAGSYGRPYEQYF. CDR3 bases: TGTGCCGGAAGTTATGGGCGACCCTACGAGCAGTACTTC.

In DNA, the CDR3 is TGTGCCAGCAGCCGAGAAGGGACTAGCGGGAGTTTCGGGGATGAGCAGTTCTTC. It specifies CASSREGTSGSFGDEQFF. V usage is TRBV4-2 and J usage is TRBJ2-1; 14 positions match TRBD2. Per the germline V gene, CDR1 is LGHNA and CDR2 is YNFKEQ. V shed 4 bases, J shed 8 bases, and the junction held 13 bases outside the gene matches. The CDR3 has 18 amino acids.

The chain combines TRBV25-1 with TRBJ1-1, with TRBD1 as a possible D gene (5 bases). Per the germline V gene, CDR1 is MGHDK and CDR2 is SYGVNS. V lost 7 bases and J lost 3, with 9 bases in between. This CDR3 is built from 12 residues. In DNA form, the CDR3 reads TGTGCCAGCAATAGGGGCGACACTGAAGCTTTCTTT. Amino acid sequence: CASNRGDTEAFF.

The V gene is TRBV5-1, the J gene TRBJ2-7, with D possibly TRBD1 on 5 matching bases. This CDR3 spans 14 amino acids. The germline V and J ends were trimmed by 3 bases and 4 bases, with 14 bases remaining between them. Germline assignment: CDR1 SGHRS and CDR2 YFSETQ. In nucleotides, the CDR3 is TGCGCCAGCAGCTCCGGTTTAGCAGGGTACGAGCAGTACTTC. This translates into CASSSGLAGYEQYF. Combining the CDR3 with reference TRBV5-1 and TRBJ2-7 gives the whole variable domain KAGVTQTPRYLIKTRGQQVTLSCSPISGHRSVSWYQQTPGQGLQFLFEYFSETQRNKGNFPGRFSGRQFSNSRSEMNVSTLELGDSALYLCASSSGLAGYEQYFGPGTRLTVT.

The chain employs TRBV11-2 and TRBJ2-7, with 7 bases aligning to TRBD2. This CDR3 spans 14 amino acids. Germline V gives CDR1 SGHAT, CDR2 FQNNGV. The V gene end was trimmed by 3 bases and the J gene end by 6 bases; junction bases not matched to a gene: 8. CDR3 bases: TGTGCCAGCAGCTTCAGCGGGACCTTTGTCGAGCAGTACTTC. It codes for CASSFSGTFVEQYF.

This clone was seen only a few times. This chain joins TRBV29-1 and TRBJ1-1; TRBD1 might be the D (6 bases). The CDR3 runs 14 residues. Trimming stripped 6 bases from V and 5 bases from J, with 19 bases between. Per the germline V gene, CDR1 is SQVTM and CDR2 is ANQGSEA. DNA of the CDR3: TGCAGCGTCTCATCCCTGACAGGTTTTACTGAAGCTTTCTTT. Translation gives CSVSSLTGFTEAFF.

This clone was recorded a few times. The genes are TRBV5-1 and TRBJ2-1; 10 nucleotides agree with TRBD2. CDR3 size: 16 residues. Trimming cost V 3 bases and J 3 bases; bases outside gene matches: 6. In germline, CDR1 is SGHRS, CDR2 YFSETQ. The CDR3: CASSYGLAADYNEQFF. As DNA, the CDR3 is TGCGCCAGCAGCTACGGACTAGCGGCAGACTACAATGAGCAGTTCTTC.

This chain uses TRBV11-2 with TRBJ2-1; 10 bases line up with TRBD2. This CDR3 contains 14 residues. The trim removed 1 base at V and 9 bases at J, leaving 3 bases unmatched. CDR1 SGHAT and CDR2 FQNNGV come from the germline V gene. The CDR3 spells CASSLGGLAIEQFF. The CDR3 nucleotides are TGTGCCAGCAGCTTAGGGGGACTAGCGATTGAGCAGTTCTTC. The full variable domain, in which reference TRBV11-2 and TRBJ2-1 provide the parts outside the CDR3, is EAGVAQSPRYKIIEKRQSVAFWCNPISGHATLYWYQQILGQGPKLLIQFQNNGVVDDSQLPKDRFSAERLKGVDSTLKIQPAKLEDSAVYLCASSLGGLAIEQFFGPGTRLTVL.

This clone has a handful of counts. The sample carries other DNA sequences with the same CDR3. This chain links TRBV5-1 with TRBJ2-3, with D uncertain. This CDR3 region has 13 residues. Trimming took 0 bases from V and 4 from J, leaving 6 bases between them. Germline CDR1 SGHRS, CDR2 YFSETQ. The CDR3 DNA reads as TGCGCCAGCAGCTTGGGTCTAGCAGATACGCAGTATTTT. As protein: CASSLGLADTQYF.

The chain is built from TRBV2 and TRBJ2-7, with a weak D call TRBD2 (5 bases). This CDR3 spans 14 amino acids. From germline, CDR1 is SNHLY and CDR2 FYNNEI. V lost 2 bases and J 3 bases, leaving 11 bases between the germline ends. In nucleotides, the CDR3 is TGTGCCAGCAGTGAACGCGGGTCCAACTACGAGCAGTACTTC. It encodes CASSERGSNYEQYF.

This clone came up a few times. The chain combines TRBV6-5 with TRBJ2-3, with D uncertain. CDR1 and CDR2 from the germline V gene are MNHEY and SVGAGI. V lost 4 bases and J lost 1, with 6 bases in between. There are 13 residues in the CDR3. The CDR3 loop is CASSSWRTDTQYF. Written as DNA, the CDR3 is TGTGCCAGCAGTTCCTGGCGCACAGATACGCAGTATTTT.

The chain couples TRBV30 to TRBJ1-2; D gene uncertain. Trimming removed 0 bases from V and 7 bases from J, with 15 bases in between. The CDR3 spans 14 residues. CDR1 GTSNPN and CDR2 SVGIG come from the germline V gene (reference sequence). This CDR3 reads CAWSVLRRERGYTF. As DNA, the CDR3 is TGTGCCTGGAGTGTATTACGGAGGGAGCGTGGCTACACCTTC.

This clone was counted between two and nine times. The CDR3 DNA follows: TGTGCCAGGAGAATGAGCGGGAGTCGGAACAATGAGCAGTTCTTC. It encodes CARRMSGSRNNEQFF. This chain joins TRBV2 and TRBJ2-1; 8 nucleotides align to TRBD2. Germline CDR1 and CDR2: SNHLY and FYNNEI. The CDR3 runs to 15 residues. The V and J ends lost 9 bases and 5 bases, in that order; junction bases with no gene match: 12.

This clone turned up a few times. The chain has TRBV5-1 and TRBJ2-1, with TRBD2 identical over 8 bases. After removal of 1 base from V and 2 bases from J, the junction contained 5 bases not matched to a gene. The length of the CDR3 is 16 residues. CDR1 and CDR2 from the germline V gene are SGHRS and YFSETQ. The CDR3 DNA is TGCGCCAGCAGCTTGATCGGGCGGGAGGCCTACAATGAGCAGTTCTTC. It codes for CASSLIGREAYNEQFF.

V gene TRBV25-1 combines with J gene TRBJ2-1; the D gene is possibly TRBD2 (6 bases). Trimming cost V 7 bases and J 9 bases, with 16 bases left between them. Germline values: CDR1 MGHDK, CDR2 SYGVNS. This CDR3 contains 13 residues. CDR3 coding DNA: TGTGCCAGCAACCGAATCGGGGGTGGTGAGCAGTTCTTC. Encoded protein: CASNRIGGGEQFF.

J is TRBJ2-7 and V is TRBV5-4, with D maybe TRBD2 (6 bases). The CDR3 is 15 residues long. V lost 4 bases, J lost 5 bases, and 19 bases lay in between. Germline CDR1 reads SGHNT; CDR2 reads YYREEE (reference sequence). CDR3 DNA sequence: TGTGCCAGCAGCCTGGCGGGTGGAGGGAGGAACGAGCAGTACTTC. Translation gives CASSLAGGGRNEQYF.

On this clone: Other DNA sequences of this sample code for an identical CDR3. The chain is built from TRBV30 and TRBJ2-7; weak D call: TRBD2 (6 bases). This CDR3 has 11 amino acids. Per germline, CDR1 GTSNPN and CDR2 SVGIG (reference sequence). The V gene lost 5 bases and the J gene lost 3 bases, with 8 bases spanning the gap. Here the CDR3 DNA reads TGTGCCTGGGCGACTAGCTACGAGCAGTACTTC. This gives the protein CAWATSYEQYF.

This clone was recorded a few times. The CDR3 DNA is TGTGCCTGGAGGGTCAATCTGAGGAGCACAGATACGCAGTATTTT. Its translation is CAWRVNLRSTDTQYF. The chain employs TRBV30 and TRBJ2-3; unclear D gene. Germline CDR1 is GTSNPN and CDR2 is SVGIG (reference sequence). The CDR3 has 15 residues. The V and J ends lost 3 bases and 0 bases respectively, with 13 bases between them. Complete variable domain (other parts from reference TRBV30 and TRBJ2-3): SQTIHQWPATLVQPVGSPLSLECTVEGTSNPNLYWYRQAAGRGLQLLFYSVGIGQISSEVPQNLSASRPQDRQFILSSKKLLLSDSGFYLCAWRVNLRSTDTQYFGPGTRLTVL.

The rearrangement links TRBV14 to TRBJ1-1; 7 bases are shared with TRBD1. The J segment lost 0 bases and the V segment lost 3 bases, leaving 4 bases of the junction unmatched. This CDR3 region has 15 residues. The germline V gene has CDR1 SGHDN and CDR2 FVKESK. The CDR3 nucleotides are TGTGCCAGCAGCCAGTTACAGGGGTTGAACACTGAAGCTTTCTTT. Residues: CASSQLQGLNTEAFF. Full variable domain (missing parts from reference TRBV14 and TRBJ1-1): EAGVTQFPSHSVIEKGQTVTLRCDPISGHDNLYWYRRVMGKEIKFLLHFVKESKQDESGMPNNRFLAERTGGTYSTLKVQPAELEDSGVYFCASSQLQGLNTEAFFGQGTRLTVV.